The 9 T cell receptor beta chains given below trace back to one sample, sequenced in a study of graft-versus-host responses after intestinal transplantation. These receptors lack a known antigen. Sequencing used immunoSEQ multiplex PCR; TCRdb keeps in-frame clones, though not all of them. The data hold around 69,000 clones, with 90% observed a single time. The sequences come from unstimulated CD8+ T cells sorted from spleen or lymph node cells, collected before transplant. The receptors here all came from a human donor who was the organ donor for an intestinal transplant.

The gene calls are TRBV5-4 and TRBJ1-5; unclear D gene. CDR1 and CDR2 (germline): SGHNT, YYREEE (reference sequence). V shed 2 bases and J shed 7 bases, with 7 bases lying between them. This CDR3 is built from 12 residues. CDR3 residues: CASSLMGQPQHF. In DNA, the CDR3 is TGTGCCAGCAGCTTAATGGGCCAGCCCCAGCATTTT.

The chain employs TRBV5-8 and TRBJ2-7; a possible D gene is TRBD2 (6 bases). The CDR3 sequence is 17 residues long. V lost 1 base and J lost 9, with 26 bases in between. Germline V gene lookup returns CDR1 SGHTS and CDR2 YDEGEE. The CDR3 loop reads CASSLLAVQGKRDWQYV. The CDR3 DNA is TGTGCCAGCAGCTTGTTGGCAGTTCAGGGCAAAAGGGACTGGCAGTACGTC.

This sequence joins TRBV6-5 and TRBJ2-4; TRBD2 is a possible D gene (7 bases). CDR1 and CDR2 (germline): MNHEY, SVGAGI. CDR3 length: 14 amino acids. Trimming removed 6 bases at V and 8 bases at J, with 17 bases between. CDR3 protein: CASSPTREGDIQYF. In DNA form, the CDR3 reads TGTGCCAGCAGCCCAACTAGGGAGGGGGACATTCAGTACTTC.

The chain employs TRBV28 and TRBJ1-1; TRBD1 matches 7 bases. Unmatched junction bases numbered 7, after V lost 6 bases and J lost 0 bases. Looked up from germline, CDR1 is MDHEN and CDR2 is SYDVKM. This CDR3 contains 15 residues. The chain's CDR3 is CASRSNRGLNTEAFF. The CDR3 DNA reads as TGTGCCAGCAGATCGAACAGGGGATTGAACACTGAAGCTTTCTTT.

CDR3 protein: CASSLDRRGQDSNQPQHF. The CDR3 DNA is TGTGCCAGCAGCTTAGATCGCAGGGGGCAGGATAGCAATCAGCCCCAGCATTTT. This chain uses TRBV7-8 with TRBJ1-5, with 8 nucleotides matching TRBD1. Per germline, CDR1 SGHVS and CDR2 FQNEAQ. V lost 1 base to trimming and J lost 0 bases; unmatched junction nucleotides: 8. CDR3 size: 18 residues.

The chain links TRBV5-1 to TRBJ2-2, with D maybe TRBD1 (6 bases). In germline, CDR1 is SGHRS, CDR2 YFSETQ. With 3 bases removed from V and 4 bases from J, the gap between germline ends came to 10 bases. CDR3 length equals 14 residues. CDR3 in amino acids: CASSSGTITGELFF. CDR3 DNA sequence: TGCGCCAGCAGCTCCGGGACAATCACCGGGGAGCTGTTTTTT.

The V gene is TRBV5-1, the J gene TRBJ2-1; possible D gene TRBD2, 5 bases. The length of the CDR3 is 18 residues. Germline V gene data show CDR1 as SGHRS and CDR2 as YFSETQ. V gave up 2 bases and J gave up 0 bases, with 18 bases separating them. The CDR3 protein is CASSFLGERISSYNEQFF. In DNA, the CDR3 is TGCGCCAGCAGCTTCTTAGGTGAGCGGATAAGCTCCTACAATGAGCAGTTCTTC.

The chain recombines TRBV6-4 with TRBJ2-1; a possible D gene is TRBD2 (6 bases). Trimming removed 2 bases from V and 3 bases from J, with 11 bases in between. Germline CDR1 and CDR2: MRHNA and SNTAGT. The CDR3 consists of 15 residues. The CDR3 loop is CASSDRGSGYNEQFF. The CDR3 DNA reads TGTGCCAGCAGTGACCGGGGGTCAGGCTACAATGAGCAGTTCTTC.

The chain combines TRBV27 with TRBJ2-2, with 10 bases fitting TRBD1. Germline lookup yields CDR1 MNHEY and CDR2 SMNVEV (reference sequence). V trimming: 5 bases; J trimming: 7 bases; junction bases outside the gene matches: 7. The CDR3 spans 15 residues. In nucleotides, the CDR3 is TGTGCCAGCAGTCTCGACAGGGGGCTCGGCGGGGAGCTGTTTTTT. Translating it yields CASSLDRGLGGELFF.